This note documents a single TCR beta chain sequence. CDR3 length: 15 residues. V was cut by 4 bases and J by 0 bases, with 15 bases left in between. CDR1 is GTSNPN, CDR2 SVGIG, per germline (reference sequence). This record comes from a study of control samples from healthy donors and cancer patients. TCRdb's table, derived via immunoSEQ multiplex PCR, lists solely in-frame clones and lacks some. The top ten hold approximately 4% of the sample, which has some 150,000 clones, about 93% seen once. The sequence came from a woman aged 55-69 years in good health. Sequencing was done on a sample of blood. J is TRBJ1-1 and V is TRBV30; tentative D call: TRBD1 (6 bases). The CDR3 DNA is TGTGCCTGGACACTCGCGGCAGGGGTGAACACTGAAGCTTTCTTT. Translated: CAWTLAAGVNTEAFF.